One sample yielded the 27 T cell receptor beta chains listed below, sequenced in a study of Ad26.COV2.S vaccination and SARS-CoV-2 variants. The treatment was: around 19 received Ad26.COV2.S at low or high dose, single or two shots; roughly 5 received placebo; per-sample allocation not given. Sampling happened 63 days after the first vaccine or placebo injection. Profiled with immunoSEQ multiplex PCR; TCRdb holds only in-frame clones, not every one. The sample records around 300,000 clones, about 86% being singletons. Sample: peripheral blood, taken in a trial of Ad26.COV2.S vaccine versus placebo. The receptors derive from a person between 18 and 65 years old who received the Ad26.COV2.S COVID-19 vaccine or a placebo.

The gene calls are TRBV24-1 and TRBJ2-3; no reliable D call. The CDR3 length is 12 residues. The V end was cut by 4 bases, the J end by 2 bases, with 3 bases between. The germline gives CDR1 KGHDR, CDR2 SFDVKD. In nucleotides, the CDR3 is TGTGCCACCAGTGACTTCACAGATACGCAGTATTTT. Translated, it gives CATSDFTDTQYF.

This chain links TRBV4-2 with TRBJ2-1; D gene uncertain. CDR3 size: 13 residues. V was pared by 4 bases and J by 3 bases, with 7 bases between. Germline V lookup: CDR1 LGHNA, CDR2 YNFKEQ. The CDR3 protein is CASSPGRYNEQFF. In DNA, the CDR3 is TGTGCCAGCAGCCCGGGCCGCTACAATGAGCAGTTCTTC.

The chain links TRBV28 to TRBJ2-2; the D is unclear. V was pared by 5 bases and J by 7 bases, with 8 bases between. The CDR3 is 12 amino acids. CDR1 and CDR2 (germline): MDHEN, SYDVKM. The CDR3 bases are TGTGCCAGCAGTCCCATGGTCGGGGAGCTGTTTTTT. This translates into CASSPMVGELFF.

The V and J genes are TRBV6-6 and TRBJ2-1; D gene uncertain. The V gene's germline CDR1 is MNHNY and CDR2 SVGAGI (reference sequence). V dropped 7 bases and J dropped 7 bases, with 11 bases sitting between them. CDR3 length equals 12 residues. The CDR3 spells CASNTPNNEQFF. The CDR3 DNA follows: TGTGCCAGCAACACCCCGAATAATGAGCAGTTCTTC.

V gene TRBV11-3 combines with J gene TRBJ2-1, with D possibly TRBD2 on 6 matching bases. Germline V gene data show CDR1 as SGHNT and CDR2 as YENEEA. This CDR3 comprises 20 residues. V was clipped by 0 bases and J by 0 bases, with 21 bases between them. CDR3 loop: CASSLDRGTGSASSYNEQFF. The CDR3 DNA reads TGTGCCAGCAGCTTAGACCGGGGGACTGGTAGCGCGAGCTCCTACAATGAGCAGTTCTTC.

The chain is built from TRBV3-1 (or the pseudogene TRBV3-2) and TRBJ2-1; a possible D gene is TRBD2 (5 bases). From germline, CDR1 is LGHDT and CDR2 YNNKEL (reference sequence). V shed 1 base and J shed 10 bases, with 14 bases lying between them. There are 14 residues in the CDR3. CDR3 DNA sequence: TGTGCCAGCAGCCAAGGAACATTCGGGGAGGAGCAGTTCTTC. Translated: CASSQGTFGEEQFF.

V usage is TRBV28 and J usage is TRBJ1-1; possibly TRBD1 for D (5 bases). Trimming cost V 3 bases and J 4 bases, with 12 bases left between them. CDR1 and CDR2 from the germline V gene are MDHEN and SYDVKM. The CDR3 sequence is 14 residues long. CDR3 amino acids: CASSLMGVTTEAFF. The CDR3 bases are TGTGCCAGCAGTTTGATGGGGGTAACCACTGAAGCTTTCTTT.

The chain couples TRBV18 to TRBJ2-1; D may match TRBD1 or TRBD2 (5 bases each). Germline CDR1 and CDR2: KGHSH and LQKENI. V was clipped by 2 bases and J by 9 bases, with 8 bases between them. The CDR3 consists of 12 residues. The CDR3 region is CASSPGTGEQFF. In nucleotides, the CDR3 is TGTGCCAGCTCACCAGGGACGGGTGAGCAGTTCTTC.

The genes are TRBV2 and TRBJ2-2; 8 nucleotides line up with TRBD2. The CDR3 totals 16 residues. Trimming took 5 bases from V and 7 from J; bases not matched to a gene: 12. The germline CDR1 and CDR2 sequences are SNHLY and FYNNEI. The CDR3 nucleotides read TGTGCCAGCAGTCAGTCCCGGGAGGGCCGTGTCGGGGAGCTGTTTTTT. Encoded protein: CASSQSREGRVGELFF.

The chain combines TRBV11-2 with TRBJ2-1, with no clear D. From germline, CDR1 is SGHAT and CDR2 FQNNGV. With 5 bases removed from V and 7 bases from J, the gap between germline ends came to 15 bases. The CDR3 consists of 14 residues. The DNA for the CDR3 is TGTGCCAGCAGCCCCAACCGGGTGGGGAATGAGCAGTTCTTC. This gives the protein CASSPNRVGNEQFF.

The chain is built from TRBV7-8 and TRBJ1-2, with a possible D match to TRBD1 (5 bases). The germline V gene has CDR1 SGHVS and CDR2 FQNEAQ. The CDR3 runs 13 residues. Deletions cut 1 base from V and 8 bases from J, with 11 bases between. The DNA of the CDR3 is TGTGCCAGCAGCTTAGACCAGGGTAACGGCTACACCTTC. Encoded protein: CASSLDQGNGYTF. Combining the CDR3 with reference TRBV7-8 and TRBJ1-2 gives the whole variable domain GAGVSQSPRYKVAKRGQDVALRCDPISGHVSLFWYQQALGQGPEFLTYFQNEAQLDKSGLPSDRFFAERPEGSVSTLKIQRTQQEDSAVYLCASSLDQGNGYTFGSGTRLTVV.

The V call is TRBV28, the J call TRBJ1-3; TRBD1 matches 7 bases. The J segment lost 0 bases and the V segment lost 5 bases, leaving 16 bases of the junction unmatched. The V gene's germline CDR1 is MDHEN and CDR2 SYDVKM. The CDR3 contains 19 residues. The CDR3 coding sequence is TGTGCCAGCAGTCCCCGGGACAGAAGAACAGTTGGCTCTGGAAACACCATATATTTT. It is translated as CASSPRDRRTVGSGNTIYF.

The chain recombines TRBV30 with TRBJ2-1; D is undetermined. Germline V gene data show CDR1 as GTSNPN and CDR2 as SVGIG (reference sequence). V shed 0 bases and J shed 5 bases, with 11 bases lying between them. The CDR3 has 14 residues. The CDR3 region has the DNA TGTGCCTGGAGTGTACTACCGCAGGACAATGAGCAGTTCTTC. As protein: CAWSVLPQDNEQFF.

The sample holds a few counts of this clone. The rearrangement joins TRBV27 to TRBJ1-2; TRBD1 agrees at 8 bases. After removal of 6 bases from V and 8 bases from J, the junction contained 14 bases not matched to a gene. CDR3 length: 15 residues. Looked up from germline, CDR1 is MNHEY and CDR2 is SMNVEV (reference sequence). This CDR3 reads CASSPDRGTVSGYTF. CDR3 nucleotides: TGTGCCAGCAGCCCCGACAGGGGAACTGTCTCGGGCTACACCTTC.

V is TRBV11-2 and J is TRBJ1-3; TRBD1 might be the D (6 bases). CDR1 is SGHAT, CDR2 FQNNGV, per germline. The V end was cut by 1 base, the J end by 2 bases, with 6 bases between. The CDR3 is 14 amino acids. CDR3 region: CASSLAGAGNTIYF. In DNA, the CDR3 is TGTGCCAGCAGCTTAGCAGGGGCTGGAAACACCATATATTTT.

The rearrangement links TRBV27 to TRBJ1-2; D is perhaps TRBD1 (6 bases). Germline-derived CDR1 and CDR2 are MNHEY and SMNVEV (reference sequence). The ends were cut back, 5 bases at V and 8 bases at J, with 15 bases in the middle. CDR3 size: 13 residues. The CDR3 region has the DNA TGTGCCAGCAGTCCAAGAGGGGGATGGGGCTACACCTTC. Residues: CASSPRGGWGYTF.

The rearrangement joins TRBV18 to TRBJ2-2, with 9 nucleotides matching TRBD2. Germline CDR1 reads KGHSH; CDR2 reads LQKENI. The CDR3 consists of 17 residues. The J segment lost 2 bases and the V segment lost 3 bases, leaving 7 bases of the junction unmatched. The CDR3 coding sequence is TGTGCCAGCTCACCTGCGGTAGCGGGGGTAAACACCGGGGAGCTGTTTTTT. This encodes CASSPAVAGVNTGELFF.

The chain has TRBV5-1 and TRBJ2-7; 9 bases are a match to TRBD1. V shed 4 bases and J 9 bases; nucleotides not matched to a gene: 11. The CDR3 totals 14 residues. Germline V gene data show CDR1 as SGHRS and CDR2 as YFSETQ. DNA for the CDR3: TGCGCCAGCAGCGGAACAGGGGGCGCAGATAGGCAGTACTTC. Translating gives CASSGTGGADRQYF.

This chain joins TRBV27 and TRBJ1-6; D is uncertain. In germline, CDR1 is MNHEY, CDR2 SMNVEV (reference sequence). V was trimmed by 5 bases and J by 0 bases, leaving 14 bases between them. The CDR3 extends over 17 amino acids. The CDR3, as DNA: TGTGCCAGCAGTACTCTACTGACGAGCTCCTATAATTCACCCCTCCACTTT. It codes for CASSTLLTSSYNSPLHF.

The DNA for the CDR3 is TGTGCCAGCTCACCACGGGGGGGAGAGGCCAAAAACATTCAGTACTTC. Residues: CASSPRGGEAKNIQYF. V gene TRBV18 combines with J gene TRBJ2-4; TRBD2 matches at 7 bases. Germline CDR1 KGHSH, CDR2 LQKENI. J was trimmed by 1 base and V by 1 base; bases with no gene match: 4. The CDR3 has 16 amino acids.

This chain connects TRBV9 to TRBJ2-7; TRBD2 matches at 9 bases. Trimming cost V 3 bases and J 3 bases; bases outside gene matches: 7. The length of the CDR3 is 15 residues. Per germline, CDR1 SGDLS and CDR2 YYNGEE. The CDR3 here is CASSALAGDFYEQYF. The DNA for the CDR3 is TGTGCCAGCAGCGCATTAGCGGGGGATTTCTACGAGCAGTACTTC.

The rearrangement joins TRBV30 to TRBJ2-7, with 8 bases aligning to TRBD1. V gave up 3 bases and J gave up 7 bases; unmatched junction bases: 8. The germline gives CDR1 GTSNPN, CDR2 SVGIG (reference sequence). This CDR3 contains 13 residues. CDR3 coding DNA: TGTGCCTGGAGCGGGCAGGGGGCGCTTGAGCAGTACTTC. As protein: CAWSGQGALEQYF. The full variable domain, in which reference TRBV30 and TRBJ2-7 provide the parts outside the CDR3, is SQTIHQWPATLVQPVGSPLSLECTVEGTSNPNLYWYRQAAGRGLQLLFYSVGIGQISSEVPQNLSASRPQDRQFILSSKKLLLSDSGFYLCAWSGQGALEQYFGPGTRLTVT.

This clone was observed a single time. V usage is TRBV5-1 and J usage is TRBJ1-3; the D is unclear. V was trimmed by 0 bases and J by 7 bases, leaving 17 bases between them. CDR3 size: 16 residues. Germline-derived CDR1 and CDR2 are SGHRS and YFSETQ. The CDR3 sequence: CASSLGFGESTNTIYF. CDR3 DNA: TGCGCCAGCAGCTTGGGATTCGGGGAGTCAACGAACACCATATATTTT. Together with reference TRBV5-1 and TRBJ1-3, the CDR3 gives the full variable domain: KAGVTQTPRYLIKTRGQQVTLSCSPISGHRSVSWYQQTPGQGLQFLFEYFSETQRNKGNFPGRFSGRQFSNSRSEMNVSTLELGDSALYLCASSLGFGESTNTIYFGEGSWLTVV.

The gene calls are TRBV10-3 and TRBJ1-1; weak D call: TRBD1 (6 bases). The CDR3 totals 14 residues. In germline, CDR1 is ENHRY, CDR2 SYGVKD. V shed 11 bases and J shed 1 base, with 17 bases lying between them. CDR3 bases: TGTGCCTCGATAGGAGGGGGAACGAACACTGAAGCTTTCTTT. Protein product: CASIGGGTNTEAFF.

This clone was counted a single time. V gene TRBV19 combines with J gene TRBJ1-2, with a tentative D call TRBD1 (6 bases). Per germline, CDR1 LNHDA and CDR2 SQIVND (reference sequence). The V gene lost 6 bases and the J gene lost 6 bases, with 14 bases spanning the gap. CDR3 length: 13 residues. The CDR3 region has the DNA TGTGCCAGTAGCCCACAGGGCTTCGATGGCTACACCTTC. This gives the protein CASSPQGFDGYTF.

V and J are TRBV25-1 and TRBJ1-5; the D gene is possibly TRBD1 (5 bases). The germline gives CDR1 MGHDK, CDR2 SYGVNS. The V and J ends lost 1 base and 6 bases respectively, with 10 bases between them. The CDR3 is 14 residues long. The CDR3 DNA reads as TGTGCCAGCAGTGAATGGGGGGAAGGTCAGCCCCAGCATTTT. It specifies CASSEWGEGQPQHF.

The chain has TRBV5-4 and TRBJ2-7, with TRBD1 identical over 9 bases. The CDR3 extends over 15 amino acids. CDR1 and CDR2 (germline): SGHNT, YYREEE (reference sequence). Trimming cost V 4 bases and J 4 bases; bases outside gene matches: 9. The CDR3 coding sequence is TGTGCCAGCAGCCTCTCACAGGGGGCGGGATACGAGCAGTACTTC. Its translation: CASSLSQGAGYEQYF. The whole variable domain, remainder taken from reference TRBV5-4 and TRBJ2-7, is ETGVTQSPTHLIKTRGQQVTLRCSSQSGHNTVSWYQQALGQGPQFIFQYYREEENGRGNFPPRFSGLQFPNYSSELNVNALELDDSALYLCASSLSQGAGYEQYFGPGTRLTVT.